The 8 T cell receptor beta chains presented below share a single source sample, sequenced in a study of early T cells in non-severe SARS-CoV-2 infection. TCRdb re-derived calls from the 5' RACE reads in MiXCR, one entry per CDR3 protein. Here the sample spans tens of thousands of distinct CDR3 sequences, 4.3% being singletons. The specimen was whole blood. These receptors were taken from an adult who was a healthcare worker with PCR-confirmed SARS-CoV-2 infection or an uninfected control (not recorded which).

This clonotype appeared many times. The chain carries TRBV5-1 and TRBJ2-1, with 7 bases fitting TRBD2. CDR1 and CDR2 (germline): SGHRS, YFSETQ. Trimming removed 5 bases from V and 4 bases from J; junction bases left unmatched: 9. This CDR3 has 15 amino acids. CDR3 DNA: TGCGCCAGCAGACCGGACACGGGGGGATACAATGAGCAGTTCTTC. Translation: CASRPDTGGYNEQFF.

This clonotype was observed many times. The V call is TRBV18, the J call TRBJ2-2, with 9 bases matching TRBD2. J lost 5 bases, V lost 5 bases, and 12 bases had no gene match. From germline, CDR1 is KGHSH and CDR2 LQKENI. This CDR3 has 17 residues. CDR3: CASSEMSSGRRTGELFF. Here the CDR3 DNA reads TGTGCCAGCTCAGAGATGTCAAGCGGGAGGAGGACCGGGGAGCTGTTTTTT.

This clonotype was seen ten or more times. CDR3 nucleotides: TGTGCCAGCAGCTCTGGGACTACTAGCACAGATACGCAGTATTTT. Translation gives CASSSGTTSTDTQYF. The J gene is TRBJ2-3, the V gene TRBV7-3, with 7 bases aligning to TRBD2. The CDR3 consists of 15 residues. Germline assignment: CDR1 SGHTA and CDR2 FQGTGA. V lost 4 bases to trimming and J lost 0 bases; unmatched junction nucleotides: 4.

This clonotype was recorded many times. This sequence joins TRBV7-3 and TRBJ2-7; 9 nucleotides agree with TRBD1. Germline V gene lookup returns CDR1 SGHTA and CDR2 FQGTGA. CDR3 length equals 13 residues. V lost 6 bases, J lost 6 bases, and 6 bases stayed unmatched. Here the CDR3 reads CASSYLQGAEQYF. The CDR3 coding sequence is TGTGCCAGCAGTTACCTACAGGGGGCCGAGCAGTACTTC.

This clonotype was counted at least ten times. The chain has TRBV27 and TRBJ2-1; 8 nucleotides agree with TRBD1. The V gene end was trimmed by 9 bases and the J gene end by 0 bases; junction bases not matched to a gene: 13. CDR1 and CDR2 (germline): MNHEY, SMNVEV (reference sequence). The CDR3 is 17 residues long. The CDR3 sequence is CASRNPQGASSYNEQFF. For the CDR3, the DNA is TGTGCCAGTCGTAACCCTCAGGGGGCCTCCTCCTACAATGAGCAGTTCTTC.

Ten or more counts support this clonotype. The rearrangement uses TRBV5-1 and TRBJ1-4; possible D gene TRBD1, 6 bases. This CDR3 has 15 amino acids. Trimming stripped 4 bases from V and 0 bases from J, with 10 bases between. Germline CDR1 is SGHRS and CDR2 is YFSETQ. The CDR3 region has the DNA TGCGCCAGCAGCCCCTGGACAGCAACTAATGAAAAACTGTTTTTT. Translated: CASSPWTATNEKLFF.

This clonotype is medium-sized. V and J are TRBV29-1 and TRBJ2-1; tentatively, D is TRBD1 (5 bases). CDR3 length: 15 amino acids. V was shortened by 6 bases and J by 2 bases, with 17 bases between the two germline ends. Looked up from germline, CDR1 is SQVTM and CDR2 is ANQGSEA. In nucleotides, the CDR3 is TGCAGCGTCGACAGCAGGGTGGGCCCCTACAATGAGCAGTTCTTC. Residues: CSVDSRVGPYNEQFF.

This clonotype was recorded at least ten times. V usage is TRBV2 and J usage is TRBJ2-2, with unresolved D. The CDR3 covers 13 residues. Germline values: CDR1 SNHLY, CDR2 FYNNEI. The germline V and J ends were trimmed by 6 bases and 4 bases, with 9 bases remaining between them. The CDR3 reads CASRGWSTGELFF. CDR3 coding DNA: TGTGCCAGCAGAGGGTGGAGCACCGGGGAGCTGTTTTTT.